The source of this T cell receptor (beta chain) is a study of graft-versus-host responses after intestinal transplantation. There are a few counts of this clone. Other DNA sequences in the sample encode the same CDR3. From germline, CDR1 is MNHNS and CDR2 SASEGT. Between the trimmed V and J ends, which lost 4 bases and 2 bases, there was a span of 6 bases. This CDR3 is 14 amino acids long. TCRdb keeps only in-frame clones here, not all; method: immunoSEQ multiplex PCR. The sample holds fewer than 30,000 clones, roughly 93% seen once. The sequences come from PBMCs, collected roughly 68 days after intestinal transplant. The chain employs TRBV6-1 and TRBJ1-6; D not certain. This TCR was recovered from a human patient who received an intestinal transplant, so some T cells may come from the graft donor. The CDR3 reads CASSAGPYNSPLHF. DNA for the CDR3: TGTGCCAGCAGTGCGGGCCCCTATAATTCACCCCTCCACTTT.